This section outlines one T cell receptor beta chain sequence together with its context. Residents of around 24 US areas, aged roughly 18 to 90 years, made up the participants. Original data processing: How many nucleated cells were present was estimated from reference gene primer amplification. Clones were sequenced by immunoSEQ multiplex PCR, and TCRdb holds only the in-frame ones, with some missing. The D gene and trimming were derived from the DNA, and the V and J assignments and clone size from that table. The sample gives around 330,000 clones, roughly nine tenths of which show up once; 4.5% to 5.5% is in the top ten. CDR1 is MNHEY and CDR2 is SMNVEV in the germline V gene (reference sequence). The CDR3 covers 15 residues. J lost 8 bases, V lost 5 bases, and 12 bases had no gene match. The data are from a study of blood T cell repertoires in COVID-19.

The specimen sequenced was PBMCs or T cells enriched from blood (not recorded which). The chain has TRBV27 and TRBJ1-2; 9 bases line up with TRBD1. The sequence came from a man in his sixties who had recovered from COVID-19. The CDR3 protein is CASSPWVGQGGGYTF. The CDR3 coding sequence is TGTGCCAGCAGTCCCTGGGTGGGACAGGGAGGAGGCTACACCTTC.